What follows are 24 T cell receptor beta chains derived from one specimen sequenced in a study. TCRdb reprocessed the 5' RACE reads via MiXCR and lists one record per CDR3 protein. The table has around 43,000 distinct CDR3 sequences, about 20% seen once. The sample comprised naive CD4+ T cells sorted from a lymph node. Subset reported: naive CD4+ T cells, CD4+CD45RA+CD25-. The receptor set was obtained from a female donor with breast cancer.

This clonotype was seen more than once but under ten times. V usage is TRBV7-9 and J usage is TRBJ2-5; D gene unclear. Germline V lookup: CDR1 SEHNR, CDR2 FQNEAQ (reference sequence). The V gene lost 4 bases and the J gene lost 3 bases, with 9 bases spanning the gap. The CDR3 length is 13 residues. In DNA, the CDR3 is TGTGCCAGCAGCTCCCCAGCCGAAGAGACCCAGTACTTC. Protein product: CASSSPAEETQYF.

In its sample, this clonotype was seen many times. The V and J genes are TRBV20-1 and TRBJ2-3; 7 bases line up with TRBD1. Trimming took 2 bases from V and 0 from J; bases not matched to a gene: 11. The CDR3 is made up of 17 amino acids. CDR1 is DFQATT and CDR2 is SNEGSKA in the germline V gene (reference sequence). CDR3 in amino acids: CSARQGYRGSSTDTQYF. In DNA, the CDR3 is TGCAGTGCTAGACAAGGGTACAGGGGCTCTAGCACAGATACGCAGTATTTT.

Concerning this clonotype itself: A much larger clone is a single base away; this may be a read error. The chain joins TRBV6-2 or TRBV6-3 to TRBJ1-5; tentative D call: TRBD1 (6 bases). CDR1 is MNHEY, CDR2 SVGEGT, per germline. The CDR3 has 14 amino acids. Trimming cost V 11 bases and J 2 bases, with 16 bases left between them. The CDR3 region is CAGASRTGNQPQHF. Written as DNA, the CDR3 is TGTGCCGGCGCCTCCCGGACAGGCAATCAGCCCCAGCATTTT.

This clonotype was found a few times. The V call is TRBV6-2 or TRBV6-3, the J call TRBJ1-5; the D gene is possibly TRBD1 (5 bases). This CDR3 contains 18 residues. Germline V CDR1 and CDR2: MNHEY, SVGEGT. With 5 bases removed from V and 2 bases from J, the gap between germline ends came to 22 bases. The CDR3 nucleotides read TGTGCCAGCAGTCGAAGAGGGGACCCAGGGAAGGGCAATCAGCCCCAGCATTTT. Amino acid sequence: CASSRRGDPGKGNQPQHF.

There are a few counts of this clonotype. J is TRBJ2-7 and V is TRBV20-1; 7 positions match TRBD2. With V trimmed by 5 bases and J by 4 bases, 5 bases remained unmatched. The length of the CDR3 is 12 residues. Looked up from germline, CDR1 is DFQATT and CDR2 is SNEGSKA (reference sequence). CDR3 sequence (DNA): TGCAGTGCTTCTCATAGCGGGTACGAGCAGTACTTC. Its translation: CSASHSGYEQYF.

The table lists this clonotype with a few counts. V and J are TRBV10-3 and TRBJ2-2, with TRBD1 matching 8 bases. Per germline, CDR1 ENHRY and CDR2 SYGVKD. The ends lost 3 bases at V and 6 bases at J; junction bases unmatched: 6. The CDR3 extends over 15 amino acids. The CDR3 protein is CAISDNPRGPGELFF. CDR3 sequence (DNA): TGTGCCATCAGTGACAACCCCAGGGGGCCCGGGGAGCTGTTTTTT.

The chain is built from TRBV12-3 or TRBV12-4 and TRBJ2-1; TRBD2 matches at 8 bases. This CDR3 comprises 14 residues. After removal of 10 bases from V and 7 bases from J, the junction contained 12 bases not matched to a gene. CDR3 bases: TGTGCCATCAGCAGCGGGAGCGTGGAAAATGAGCAGTTCTTC. Amino acids: CAISSGSVENEQFF.

In its sample, this clonotype was seen a few times. The chain is built from TRBV11-3 and TRBJ1-2; weak D call: TRBD1 (5 bases). The V gene's germline CDR1 is SGHNT and CDR2 YENEEA. CDR3 size: 15 residues. Trimming removed 2 bases from V and 2 bases from J, with 12 bases in between. The CDR3 region has the DNA TGTGCCAGCAGCTTACGGGGGACGGGGAACTATGGCTACACCTTC. This codes for CASSLRGTGNYGYTF.

The J gene is TRBJ2-1, the V gene TRBV4-3; D is undetermined. In germline, CDR1 is LGHNA, CDR2 YSLEER. The V and J ends lost 3 bases and 6 bases respectively, with 12 bases between them. CDR3 length equals 14 residues. CDR3 in DNA: TGCGCCAGCAGCCAGGCTACGCGGTCCAATGAGCAGTTCTTC. It yields the protein CASSQATRSNEQFF.

This clonotype was picked up many times. The chain links TRBV7-3 to TRBJ1-1; weak D call: TRBD1 (5 bases). Germline loops: CDR1 SGHTA, CDR2 FQGTGA. V shed 9 bases and J shed 2 bases, with 16 bases lying between them. This CDR3 has 14 amino acids. Here the CDR3 DNA reads TGTGCCAGACAGGTGGGATGGAAAAACACTGAAGCTTTCTTT. This translates into CARQVGWKNTEAFF.

A remark on this clonotype: This may stem from a read error, because a much larger clone lies one nucleotide away. The rearrangement joins TRBV12-3 or TRBV12-4 to TRBJ2-7; 14 bases map to TRBD2. The CDR3 length is 15 residues. Here the CDR3 reads CASSRGTSGRGKQCF. As DNA, the CDR3 is TGTGCCAGCAGCCGGGGGACTAGCGGGAGAGGGAAGCAGTGCTTC.

This clonotype was observed many times. This rearrangement joins TRBV20-1 to TRBJ2-5, with a weak D call TRBD1 (5 bases). Germline-derived CDR1 and CDR2 are DFQATT and SNEGSKA (reference sequence). Trimming shortened V by 4 bases and J by 0 bases, and 15 bases separated the two germline ends. This CDR3 comprises 15 residues. The CDR3 nucleotides read TGCAGTGCTACCCTCCCTGGGGCGGACCAAGAGACCCAGTACTTC. Protein product: CSATLPGADQETQYF.

A note on this clonotype: With a much larger clone just one base away, this may be a read error. As DNA, the CDR3 is TGTGCTAGTGGTTTGGTACTCTACTATGAGCAGTTCTTC. Its translation: CASGLVLYYEQFF. This chain connects TRBV12-5 to TRBJ2-1; D ambiguous. CDR3 length equals 13 residues. CDR1 LGHNT and CDR2 FRNRAP come from the germline V gene.

V gene TRBV5-1 combines with J gene TRBJ2-7, with D unclear. This CDR3 region has 14 residues. CDR1 is SGHRS, CDR2 YFSETQ, per germline. V was clipped by 0 bases and J by 5 bases, with 12 bases between them. CDR3 region: CASSLEQPADEQYF. The CDR3 DNA reads TGCGCCAGCAGCTTGGAGCAACCTGCGGACGAGCAGTACTTC.

The V and J genes are TRBV6-6 and TRBJ2-7, with TRBD2 matching 12 bases. Germline lookup yields CDR1 MNHNY and CDR2 SVGAGI (reference sequence). The CDR3 has 15 amino acids. The V and J ends lost 4 bases and 1 base, in that order; junction bases with no gene match: 2. CDR3 loop: CASSSSGRASYEQYF. CDR3 sequence (DNA): TGTGCCAGCAGTTCTAGCGGGAGGGCTTCCTACGAGCAGTACTTC.

Comment on this clonotype: A junction boundary mismatches the germline segment, possibly from a read error. The chain joins TRBV7-8 to TRBJ2-7, with TRBD2 matching over 8 bases. CDR1 and CDR2 (germline): SGHVS, FQNEAQ. The CDR3 loop spans 16 amino acids. The CDR3 is CASNLVGAGGDYEQYF. DNA for the CDR3: TGTGCCAGCAACTTAGTTGGGGCGGGAGGAGACTACGAGCAGTACTTC.

This clonotype appeared many times. The chain employs TRBV10-3 and TRBJ1-5, with D uncertain. CDR1 and CDR2 (germline): ENHRY, SYGVKD. The CDR3 is 13 amino acids. Deletions cut 0 bases from V and 2 bases from J, with 2 bases between. DNA of the CDR3: TGTGCCATCAGTGAGTCGGGCAATCAGCCCCAGCATTTT. Residues: CAISESGNQPQHF.

In its sample, this clonotype was seen a few times. J is TRBJ2-3 and V is TRBV20-1; D may be TRBD2 (6 bases). CDR1 and CDR2 from the germline V gene are DFQATT and SNEGSKA (reference sequence). There are 15 residues in the CDR3. The V end was cut by 0 bases, the J end by 1 base, with 11 bases between. The CDR3 sequence: CSARDGASGTDTQYF. DNA for the CDR3: TGCAGTGCTAGAGATGGGGCTAGCGGCACAGATACGCAGTATTTT.

Comments on this clonotype: The conserved closing phenylalanine or tryptophan is absent in this CDR3, likely reflecting a read error. CDR3 amino acids: CASSYSNTDTQYS. The CDR3 DNA follows: TGTGCCAGCAGTTACTCGAACACAGATACGCAGTATTCT. This chain joins TRBV6-2 or TRBV6-3 and TRBJ2-3; D is unresolved. The V gene lost 0 bases and the J gene lost 2 bases, with 3 bases spanning the gap. The CDR3 has 13 amino acids. The germline V gene encodes CDR1 MNHEY and CDR2 SVGEGT.

The V and J genes are TRBV28 and TRBJ2-7; 10 positions match TRBD2. CDR1 is MDHEN and CDR2 is SYDVKM in the germline V gene. J lost 5 bases, V lost 5 bases, and 9 bases had no gene match. The CDR3 spans 15 residues. The DNA of the CDR3 is TGTGCCAGCAGTCCGCCGGGACTAGCGATTCACGAGCAGTACTTC. It is translated as CASSPPGLAIHEQYF.

Many counts were recorded for this clonotype. The chain recombines TRBV9 with TRBJ1-1; 7 positions match TRBD1. This CDR3 is built from 14 residues. V gave up 6 bases and J gave up 4 bases; unmatched junction bases: 9. CDR1 and CDR2 from the germline V gene are SGDLS and YYNGEE. In DNA, the CDR3 is TGTGCCAGCACAGAGACAGGGCAAGCCACTGAAGCTTTCTTT. Translating it yields CASTETGQATEAFF.

With respect to this clonotype: The junction shows a germline mismatch at one end, possibly a read error. CDR3 protein: CASSRAGAYNEQLF. CDR3 DNA sequence: TGTGCCAGCAGTCGGGCGGGTGCCTACAATGAGCAGTTATTC. The chain has TRBV6-5 and TRBJ2-1; D may be TRBD2 (5 bases). CDR3 length equals 14 residues. Per germline, CDR1 MNHEY and CDR2 SVGAGI.

This clonotype has more than one count but fewer than ten. Because the CDR3 is missing its conserved closing phenylalanine or tryptophan, this is likely a read error. V gene TRBV6-2 or TRBV6-3 combines with J gene TRBJ2-3, with D hard to call. V was clipped by 2 bases and J by 2 bases, with 5 bases between them. Germline V CDR1 and CDR2: MNHEY, SVGEGT. The CDR3 sequence is 13 residues long. CDR3 DNA: TGTGCCAGCAGTTACAGTATCACAGATACGCAGTATCTT. Translated, it gives CASSYSITDTQYL.

The sample holds many counts of this clonotype. V and J are TRBV7-2 and TRBJ1-5; the D is unclear. Germline CDR1 is SGHTA and CDR2 is FQGNSA. The CDR3 loop spans 15 amino acids. The V and J ends lost 3 bases and 4 bases respectively, with 13 bases between them. CDR3 in amino acids: CASSFLLMGNQPQHF. In DNA form, the CDR3 reads TGTGCCAGCAGCTTTCTTCTTATGGGGAATCAGCCCCAGCATTTT.